These 18 T cell receptor beta chains share one sample of origin, sequenced in a study of T cell clonality in common variable immunodeficiency. Using immunoSEQ multiplex PCR, the repertoire was profiled, and TCRdb retains in-frame clones only, with some absent. Listed for the sample are about 74,000 clones, none seen a single time. The material sequenced was peripheral blood mononuclear cells. The origin of the receptors is a person aged 18 to 75 in good health.

This clone was found many times. The read comes to an end 3 residues before the CDR3 does, leaving the germline J gene to fill in the end. The chain links TRBV6-2 or TRBV6-3 to TRBJ2-4, with TRBD2 identical over 9 bases. CDR3 length: 14 residues. Losses at the gene ends were 10 bases for V and 6 bases for J; bases not matched to a gene: 10. Germline V gives CDR1 MNHEY, CDR2 SVGEGT. CDR3: CATSSGIRGNIQYF. The DNA read from the CDR3 is TGTGCCACCTCTAGCGGGATAAGAGGAAACATT.

This clone was detected many times. The read finishes 3 residues shy of the CDR3 end, and the germline J gene is used to complete it. The V gene is TRBV6-2 or TRBV6-3, the J gene TRBJ2-7; 8 bases fit TRBD1. Germline lookup yields CDR1 MNHEY and CDR2 SVGEGT. V gave up 0 bases and J gave up 5 bases; unmatched junction bases: 12. The CDR3 is made up of 17 amino acids. The CDR3 here is CASSYSLGRQGFNEQYF. Incomplete CDR3 DNA: TGTGCCAGCAGTTACTCCCTCGGGAGACAGGGGTTCAACGAG.

This clone was found many times. The sequence runs out 3 residues before the end of the CDR3; the remainder is reconstructed from the germline J gene. V is TRBV12-3 or TRBV12-4 and J is TRBJ2-5; D gene uncertain. Trimming pared 4 bases from V and 5 bases from J, leaving 11 bases between. This CDR3 is built from 13 residues. CDR3 sequence: CASSYILGETQYF. The CDR3 DNA, read in part, is TGTGCCAGCAGTTACATCCTCGGGGAGACC.

This clone has ten or more counts. Read sequence stops 3 residues before the CDR3 end, and the germline J gene provides the missing end. The V and J genes are TRBV12-3 or TRBV12-4 and TRBJ1-1; D gene uncertain. The V and J ends lost 4 bases and 5 bases respectively, with 20 bases between them. The CDR3 is 16 residues long. CDR3 DNA (partial): TGTGCCAGCAGTTCCCAGGCGGGCAGAGAGAGGACTGAA. Its protein is CASSSQAGRERTE. The CDR3 in its entirety is CASSSQAGRERTEAFF.

Concerning this clone itself: With the read ending 3 residues before the CDR3 end, the germline J gene is used to fill in that end. The chain employs TRBV7-2 and TRBJ2-3; the match to TRBD1 covers 8 bases. The CDR3 has 14 residues. J lost 6 bases, V lost 1 base, and 3 bases had no gene match. In germline, CDR1 is SGHTA, CDR2 FQGNSA. CDR3 residues: CASSLGRGPDTQYF. The CDR3 DNA, read in part, is TGTGCCAGCAGCTTAGGCAGGGGGCCCGATACG.

In this sample, this clone turned up many times. The CDR3 goes on 3 residues after the read ends, and that part is filled in from the germline J gene. V usage is TRBV6-1 and J usage is TRBJ1-5; 7 bases map to TRBD1. The CDR3 is made up of 16 amino acids. Trimming cost V 4 bases and J 2 bases; bases outside gene matches: 8. From germline, CDR1 is MNHNS and CDR2 SASEGT. Partial CDR3 DNA: TGTGCCAGCAGTGCCAAGACAGGGTTGGGCAATCAGCCC. This translates into CASSAKTGLGNQP. The entire CDR3 is CASSAKTGLGNQPQHF.

This clone came up many times. The CDR3 end falls 3 residues outside the read, so it is completed with the germline J gene. This chain uses TRBV5-1 with TRBJ2-1, with unresolved D. The CDR3 extends over 16 amino acids. Trimming removed 4 bases from V and 1 base from J, with 15 bases in between. From germline, CDR1 is SGHRS and CDR2 YFSETQ. The CDR3 spells CASSPLRQWSYNEQFF. CDR3 bases read: TGCGCCAGCAGCCCCCTGAGGCAATGGTCCTACAATGAG.

This clone was observed many times. Sequencing ends 3 residues short of the CDR3 end; the germline J gene provides the rest. The chain employs TRBV4-1 and TRBJ2-7; D gene ambiguous. Germline V gives CDR1 MGHRA, CDR2 YSYEKL. The CDR3 is 15 amino acids. Trimming removed 1 base at V and 4 bases at J, with 14 bases between. The CDR3 DNA, read in part, is TGCGCCAGCAGCCAAGGGGTCCAGGTGTCGTACGAG. It codes for CASSQGVQVSYE. The complete CDR3 sequence is CASSQGVQVSYEQYF.

This clone has a count of ten or more. The read comes to an end 3 residues before the CDR3 does, leaving the germline J gene to fill in the end. The rearrangement uses TRBV7-8 and TRBJ2-7, with TRBD2 identical over 12 bases. This CDR3 has 15 amino acids. The germline V gene has CDR1 SGHVS and CDR2 FQNEAQ. The V segment lost 5 bases and the J segment 3 bases; nucleotides outside the gene matches: 5. The sequenced CDR3 bases are TGTGCCAGCAGCCCGACTAGCGGGAGATACTACGAG. Translating it yields CASSPTSGRYYE. The CDR3 reads in full as CASSPTSGRYYEQYF.

This clone was seen at least ten times. The CDR3 end lies 3 residues beyond the end of the read and is filled in from the germline J gene. This rearrangement joins TRBV6-1 to TRBJ2-7; TRBD1 matches 8 bases. The CDR3 is made up of 15 amino acids. Unmatched junction bases numbered 6, after V lost 4 bases and J lost 1 base. Germline loops: CDR1 MNHNS, CDR2 SASEGT. The CDR3 sequence: CASSGEQGGSYEQYF. The CDR3 bases that were read are TGTGCCAGCAGTGGGGAACAGGGGGGATCCTACGAG.

This clone was counted ten times or more. Here the CDR3 reads CASSGVGSENQPQHF. The part of the CDR3 DNA that was read is TGTGCCAGCTCAGGGGTAGGTTCCGAAAATCAGCCC. The V call is TRBV6-4, the J call TRBJ1-5; D is possibly TRBD1 (6 bases). The sequenced fragment ends 3 residues before the CDR3 boundary, so the rest is inferred from the germline J gene. From germline, CDR1 is MRHNA and CDR2 SNTAGT. V lost 8 bases and J lost 4, with 18 bases in between. This CDR3 is built from 15 residues.

At least ten counts were recorded for this clone. From the germline J gene comes the end of the CDR3, since the read stops 3 residues before it. This chain connects TRBV10-2 to TRBJ2-2, with D perhaps matching TRBD2 (6 bases). V was clipped by 8 bases and J by 8 bases, with 15 bases between them. Per the germline V gene, CDR1 is WSHSY and CDR2 is SAAADI. The CDR3 totals 13 residues. Partial CDR3 DNA: TGCGCCAGCCGGTTTGAGGGGAGGGGGGAG. As protein: CASRFEGRGE. The complete CDR3 reads CASRFEGRGELFF.

This clone has a count of ten or more. The read ends 3 residues early relative to the CDR3; the germline J gene fills the gap. This chain connects TRBV29-1 to TRBJ1-1, with 8 bases matching TRBD1. V was clipped by 7 bases and J by 0 bases; unmatched bases: 10. Germline loops: CDR1 SQVTM, CDR2 ANQGSEA. This CDR3 has 15 residues. The CDR3 loop reads CSATPGTGMNTEAFF. CDR3 bases read: TGCAGCGCTACCCCCGGGACAGGAATGAACACTGAA. The full variable domain, with the rest looked up from reference TRBV29-1 and TRBJ1-1, is SAVISQKPSRDICQRGTSLTIQCQVDSQVTMMFWYRQQPGQSLTLIATANQGSEATYESGFVIDKFPISRPNLTFSTLTVSNMSPEDSSIYLCSATPGTGMNTEAFFGQGTRLTVV.

The covered CDR3 bases are TGCAGTGCTACTCAGACTAGCGGGAGGGCCGAGGGCAATGAG. It translates to CSATQTSGRAEGNE. The entire CDR3 reads CSATQTSGRAEGNEQFF. The chain uses TRBV20-1 and TRBJ2-1, with 14 nucleotides matching TRBD2. The read terminates 3 residues before the CDR3 end, so the remaining end is supplied by the germline J gene. The CDR3 length is 17 residues. V was clipped by 4 bases and J by 6 bases; unmatched bases: 11. Germline V gene sequence: CDR1 DFQATT, CDR2 SNEGSKA (reference sequence).

This clone showed up just a few times. The read is 3 residues too short to cover the CDR3 end, so that end is filled in from the germline J gene. The chain recombines TRBV7-9 with TRBJ2-7; 8 bases map to TRBD1. The J segment lost 0 bases and the V segment lost 5 bases, leaving 3 bases of the junction unmatched. The germline V gene has CDR1 SEHNR and CDR2 FQNEAQ (reference sequence). The CDR3 extends over 14 amino acids. The sequenced part of the CDR3 DNA is TGTGCCAGCAGCCAGACAGGGGACTCCTACGAG. As protein: CASSQTGDSYE. The full CDR3 protein is CASSQTGDSYEQYF.

This clone appeared many times. The read ends 3 residues before the CDR3 terminus; that terminus is restored from the germline J gene. The chain joins TRBV29-1 to TRBJ1-2; 8 nucleotides match TRBD1. J lost 7 bases, V lost 7 bases, and 17 bases had no gene match. The CDR3 runs to 15 residues. The germline gives CDR1 SQVTM, CDR2 ANQGSEA. The covered CDR3 bases are TGCAGCGCCCCGGGAGGGCAGGGGGCTCCCCCTGGC. Its protein product is CSAPGGQGAPPG. The entire CDR3 reads CSAPGGQGAPPGYTF.

This clone was recorded at least ten times. The CDR3 end lies 3 residues beyond the end of the read and is filled in from the germline J gene. V and J are TRBV18 and TRBJ2-1; perhaps TRBD2 as D (7 bases). Trimming stripped 3 bases from V and 5 bases from J, with 14 bases between. There are 15 residues in the CDR3. Per germline, CDR1 KGHSH and CDR2 LQKENI. The part of the CDR3 DNA that was read is TGTGCCAGCTCACCGGGAGGGACACACCACAATGAG. Protein sequence: CASSPGGTHHNE. The entire CDR3 protein reads CASSPGGTHHNEQFF.

This clone was observed many times. The read falls 3 residues short of the CDR3 end, and the missing part is taken from the germline J gene. The chain links TRBV20-1 to TRBJ2-1; tentatively, D is TRBD2 (5 bases). This CDR3 is 14 amino acids long. The V end lost 0 bases, the J end lost 6 bases, and 12 bases lay between the germline ends. The germline V gene encodes CDR1 DFQATT and CDR2 SNEGSKA (reference sequence). This CDR3 is CSARDSTTINEQFF. The covered CDR3 bases are TGCAGTGCTAGAGATTCGACGACTATCAATGAG.